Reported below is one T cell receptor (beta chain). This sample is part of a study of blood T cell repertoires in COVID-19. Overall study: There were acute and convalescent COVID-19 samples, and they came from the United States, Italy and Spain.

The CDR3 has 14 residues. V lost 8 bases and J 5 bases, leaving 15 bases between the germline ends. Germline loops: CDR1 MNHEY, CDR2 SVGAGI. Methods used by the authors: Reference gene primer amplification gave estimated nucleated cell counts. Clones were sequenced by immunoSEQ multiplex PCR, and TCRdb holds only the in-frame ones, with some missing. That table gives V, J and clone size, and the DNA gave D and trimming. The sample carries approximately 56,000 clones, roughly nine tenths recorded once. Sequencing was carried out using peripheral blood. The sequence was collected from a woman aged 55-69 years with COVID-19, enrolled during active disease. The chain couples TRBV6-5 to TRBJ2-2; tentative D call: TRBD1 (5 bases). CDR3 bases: TGTGCCAGCTCTTCCCAGGGCTGGACCGGGGAGCTGTTTTTT. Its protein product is CASSSQGWTGELFF.